This TCR beta chain was captured in a study of identical twins. Regarding this clonotype: Its specificity is not known.

With template switching, a universal primer site was added, and the cDNA carried unique molecular identifiers. Each CDR3 protein is one row after TCRdb ran MiXCR on the 5' RACE reads. The sample contains around 530,000 distinct CDR3 sequences, 13% to 15% of which appear only once. Overall study results and limits: Not following the same donors, the study drew its conclusions from cross-sectional statistical analysis. Zero-insertion analyses might be partly confounded by invariant T cells like MAIT and iNKT. Out-of-frame sharing of TCR alpha in monozygotic twins was underestimated by models.

The CDR3 extends over 15 amino acids. Per the germline V gene, CDR1 is SGHDN and CDR2 is FVKESK. V lost 2 bases and J lost 0, with 7 bases in between. This sample was also put to use in a study of yellow fever vaccine responses in identical twins.

The genes are TRBV14 and TRBJ2-2; the D gene could be TRBD1 or TRBD2 (5 bases each). The specimen sequenced was CD4+ T cells sorted from blood. This receptor was identified in a woman between 18 and 29 years old in good health. CDR3 sequence (DNA): TGTGCCAGCAGCCAACGGGGACCGAACACCGGGGAGCTGTTTTTT. Amino acid sequence: CASSQRGPNTGELFF.